This T cell receptor beta chain stems from a study of blood T cells in healthy people across ages (dated by TCRdb to the mid-2010s). General notes on the study: Template switching captured roughly one uniquely barcoded TCR beta cDNA molecule per two T cells in model experiments. Age-related changes in TCR beta repertoire diversity were measured in the study by deep sequencing normalized with unique cDNA molecular identifiers. Four age groups were formed from the donors: young (average approximately 15 years), middle-aged (approximately 41), aged (more than 55) and long-lived (approximately 78). Donors of different ages were randomly distributed across sequencing lanes to avoid experimental bias. Two additional independent replicas of 1 million unique cDNA reads from the same blood draw were analyzed for two donors (one aged 18 to 30 and one aged 80 or older).

On the study overall, not on this receptor specifically: Observed TCR beta diversity correlated strongly with the percentage of naive T cells measured by flow cytometry. Estimates of total diversity based on one million sequenced T cells were regarded as lower bounds and as underestimates. Compared with the aged group, more naive CD4+ T cells, fewer expanded clones and increased TCR diversity were shown by the long-lived group, suggesting age selection. Observed TCR beta diversity per million T cells fell roughly linearly with age, and a significant reduction was already apparent by age about 38. Donor CMV infection status was unknown, potentially confounding age-related changes in expanded clonotypes. Because profiling used bulk unsorted PBMCs, naive and antigen-experienced compartments could not be compared conclusively.

This clonotype was seen repeatedly, ten times or more. There is no known antigen for this receptor. One base away there is no much larger clone; base qualities are not given. Library preparation employed 5' RACE. The instrument was an Illumina HiSeq 2500. A second PCR of about 6 to 11 cycles was performed with a sample-barcoded 5' primer and a J-beta primer mix. Each TCR beta cDNA molecule received a unique molecular identifier from a template-switch 5' adaptor carrying 12 random nucleotides. Each sample yielded at least 3 million CDR3-containing paired-end reads. First-strand cDNA was synthesized from all RNA with the Mint cDNA synthesis kit, primed by a TRBC-specific oligonucleotide. After uracil-DNA glycosylase treatment, a first 18-cycle PCR used universal primers M1SS and BC2_uni_R on all cDNA. From the authors' description of their analysis: For normalization, 1 million high-quality reads were randomly selected from each sample, with every read carrying a distinct molecular identifier. Instead of being binned into consensus sequences, reads with shared molecular identifiers were discarded. CDR3 identification, clonotype clustering and error correction used MiTCR with a Q25 quality threshold and the strictest error-elimination algorithm. A nonparametric unseen species model with Euler transformation was used to estimate a lower bound on total TCR beta diversity. Using fastp trimming at Q25 and MiXCR clonotype assembly, TCRdb reanalyzed the public sequencing data and kept in-frame beta chains. Each record represents a unique CDR3 protein, reported with the most common genes and DNA among its rows. The V and J calls, along with clone size, are taken from TCRdb and not from the paper's own processing. This sample holds 2 million or so distinct CDR3 sequences; approximately 50% were observed only once. Over 2% of the sample is in the top ten clones.

V is clipped by 5 bases and J by 9 bases, and the sequence between their germline boundaries is 22 bases long. Measured from the cysteine to the phenylalanine, the CDR3 is 15 residues long. Just CDR3 DNA is preserved here, 45 bases in frame from base 1. The CDR1 and CDR2 encoded by the germline V gene are SGHTA and FQGNSA. The donors were a few dozen Caucasian individuals from Russia, aged roughly 6 to 100 years, who were systemically healthy. Each donor gave around 9.8 milliliters of peripheral blood, collected into EDTA-treated Vacutainer tubes. Ficoll-Paque density-gradient centrifugation was used to isolate PBMCs, with at least 6 million per sample. Trizol reagent was used to extract total RNA from PBMCs, with at least 6 micrograms per sample. For every donor, an aliquot of PBMCs went through flow cytometry to measure the percentages of naive CD45RAhigh/CD27high T cells.

The sample taken for sequencing was blood. The receptor comes from a woman aged 35 to 49 in good health. In this chain, TRBV7-2 is recombined with TRBJ2-5; the D gene is possibly TRBD2, with 7 bases matching. The CDR3 sequence is CASSPDRGRGVAQYF. The DNA is as follows: TGTGCCAGCAGCCCAGATCGGGGGAGGGGGGTCGCCCAGTACTTC.